This record concerns one TCR beta chain sequence. No cognate antigen has been identified for it. Within one base of it there is no much larger clone, and no base qualities were kept. Donors were healthy HIV-negative adults with no recently reported acute infections or vaccinations. Only Caucasian adults living in Nashville, Tennessee, USA were represented among the donors. CD4+ T cells were enriched through magnetic negative selection, after which naive cells were positively selected on CD45RA and the remaining negative fraction served as the memory subset. After blood collection by leukapheresis, PBMCs were isolated using Ficoll-Histopaque density gradient centrifugation and then cryopreserved in the vapor phase of liquid nitrogen. Purity and quantity of every magnetically sorted T cell population were checked by analytical flow cytometry. From each sorted fraction, genomic DNA was isolated and quantified by UV absorbance on a Nanodrop 2000c.

TCR CDR3 regions were amplified from genomic DNA by multiplex PCR using the deep immunoSEQ assay. Extracted genomic DNA from each cell subset was spread evenly across all wells of several immunoSEQ 96-well plates, with each plate serving as a replicate. For sorted subsets, 200 ng of genomic DNA, equivalent to 30,000 or so T cell genomes, went into each replicate PCR. Purified libraries were quantified with a Qubit 3.0 fluorometer, sized on a Bioanalyzer 2100, and re-quantified with the KAPA Library Quantification kit. A separate single-read 150-cycle Illumina NextSeq 550 flow cell was used to sequence each immunoSEQ 96-well plate. From the authors' description of their analysis: The immunoSEQ output contained only junctional sequences without quality scores, so filtering could not match that applied to full-length reads. Sequences were annotated with PyIR, a Python wrapper for IgBLAST v1.9, and V/J genes and CDR3 were assigned using IMGT germline references. Reads were filtered out if the reads had weak V/J assignments (E-value above 1e-6), no CDR3, stop codons, out-of-frame junctions, or ambiguous translated residues. V3J clonotypes were defined by identical inferred V gene, J gene, and CDR3 amino acid sequence. To compute the percentage overlap between repertoires, the number of shared unique clonotypes was divided by the size of the smaller repertoire. RTK rarefaction, the Chao1 estimator, and Recon v2.1 estimates of unobserved clonotypes were used to assess repertoire richness. Generation probabilities were computed with OLGA for all TCRbeta clonotypes obtained by the gDNA method from a few donors. The source is immuneACCESS, and TCRdb retained only in-frame sequences with V and J called. Part of the clones is not carried over; for the studies checked, unresolved V genes explain less than half of this, and the remainder is unexplained. V, J and clone size were drawn from that table, and D and trimming were deduced from the DNA. The sample records under 2.5 million clones, under 95% of which are singletons. Clones ranked in the top ten supply around 0.38% of the sample.

The data are from a study of shared clonotypes between healthy human individuals (dated by TCRdb to 2018 to 2021). About the study as a whole: A couple of women and a few men aged 18 to 49 years were included in the cohort. To estimate repertoire size and how much clonotypes are shared between individuals, the study performed deep sequencing of blood TCR repertoires from roughly five healthy adults. Per donor, leukapheresis produced somewhere between about 0.9 and 10 billion PBMCs. For each donor, three plates each were used for CD4 naive and CD4 memory, two plates were used for CD8 naive, and one plate was used for CD8 memory. Libraries were prepared and TCR repertoires were sequenced by different laboratories using diverse techniques, in order to increase sequencing depth and limit assay-specific biases. General findings and caveats noted by the study authors: Pairwise subsampling indicated that sequencing depth was expected to affect the degree of clonotype sharing among donors. Rarefaction of sorted-subset datasets indicated incomplete sequencing despite the large sequencing depth. The genetic and exposure-history diversity represented was limited by the small number of donors. Clonotypes shared by all four sorted-subset donors showed higher generation probabilities than non-shared clonotypes. Roughly 5.2% of naive CD4, around 3.5% of naive CD8, approximately 2% of memory CD4, and 0.4% of memory CD8 clonotypes were shared across a handful of donors. Estimated clonotype richness was generally larger for naive than for memory subsets. Sampling was limited to blood, and TCR repertoires in tissue likely differ from TCR repertoires in blood.

From cysteine to phenylalanine, the CDR3 is 15 amino acids long. The kept DNA is CDR3 alone, 45 bases in frame from the first base. As encoded in the germline V gene (reference sequence), CDR1 is SEHNR while CDR2 is FQNEAQ. A distance of 20 bases separates the germline ends of V and J, which lose 5 bases and 7 bases respectively. In this chain, TRBV7-9 is recombined with TRBJ1-1, with TRBD1 perhaps the D gene, on 5 matching bases. Sequencing input: naive CD4+ T cells from PBMCs. In the paper's terms, the cell subset or site label means: CD45RA+ positively selected. This clonotype was obtained from a young man in good health. Some clones in this sample may be carry-over from other donors' samples. The DNA reads TGTGCCAGCAGCCCCCAGGTCGGGGGACCGCTTGAAGCTTTCTTT. This is translated as CASSPQVGGPLEAFF.